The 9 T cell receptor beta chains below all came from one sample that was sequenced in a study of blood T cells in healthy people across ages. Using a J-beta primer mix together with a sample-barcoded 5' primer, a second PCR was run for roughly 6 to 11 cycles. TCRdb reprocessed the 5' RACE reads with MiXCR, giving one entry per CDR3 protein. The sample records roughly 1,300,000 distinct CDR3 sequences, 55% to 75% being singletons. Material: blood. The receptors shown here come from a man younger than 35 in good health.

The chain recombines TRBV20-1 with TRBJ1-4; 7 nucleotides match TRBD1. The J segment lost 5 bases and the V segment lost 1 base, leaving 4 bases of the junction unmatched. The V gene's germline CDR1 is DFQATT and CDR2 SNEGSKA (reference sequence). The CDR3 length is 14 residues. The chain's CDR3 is CSARVAGQNEKLFF. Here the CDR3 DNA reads TGCAGTGCTAGAGTCGCGGGACAGAATGAAAAACTGTTTTTT.

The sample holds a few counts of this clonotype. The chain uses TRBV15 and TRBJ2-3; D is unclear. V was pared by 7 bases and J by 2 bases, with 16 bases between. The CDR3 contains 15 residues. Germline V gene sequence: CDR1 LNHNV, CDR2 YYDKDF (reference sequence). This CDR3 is CATTPDLPPTDTQYF. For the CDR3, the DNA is TGTGCCACCACGCCTGACTTGCCCCCCACAGATACGCAGTATTTT.

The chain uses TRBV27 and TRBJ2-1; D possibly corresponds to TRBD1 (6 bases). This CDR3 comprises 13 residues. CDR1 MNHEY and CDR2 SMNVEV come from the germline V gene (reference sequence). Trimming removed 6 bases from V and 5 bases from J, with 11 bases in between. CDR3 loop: CASSYTGNNEQFF. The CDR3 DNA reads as TGTGCCAGCAGCTATACAGGGAACAATGAGCAGTTCTTC.

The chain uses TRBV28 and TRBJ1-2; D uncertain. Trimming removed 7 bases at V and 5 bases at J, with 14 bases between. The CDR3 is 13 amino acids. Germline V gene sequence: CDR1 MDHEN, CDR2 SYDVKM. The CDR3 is CASTFATFYGYTF. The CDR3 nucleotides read TGTGCCAGCACTTTCGCGACCTTTTATGGCTACACCTTC.

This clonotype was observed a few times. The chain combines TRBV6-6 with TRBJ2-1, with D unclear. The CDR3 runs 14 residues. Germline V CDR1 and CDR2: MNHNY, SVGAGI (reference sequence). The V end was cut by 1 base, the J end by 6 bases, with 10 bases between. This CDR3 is CASSYYRIPNEQFF. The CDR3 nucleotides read TGTGCCAGCAGTTACTATCGAATCCCCAATGAGCAGTTCTTC.

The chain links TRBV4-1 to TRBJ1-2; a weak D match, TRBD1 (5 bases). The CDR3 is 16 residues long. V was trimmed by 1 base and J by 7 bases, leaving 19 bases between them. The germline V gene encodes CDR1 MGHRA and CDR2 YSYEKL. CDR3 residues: CASSQVQRQGGVGYTF. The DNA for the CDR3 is TGCGCCAGCAGCCAAGTACAAAGGCAGGGAGGAGTTGGCTACACCTTC.

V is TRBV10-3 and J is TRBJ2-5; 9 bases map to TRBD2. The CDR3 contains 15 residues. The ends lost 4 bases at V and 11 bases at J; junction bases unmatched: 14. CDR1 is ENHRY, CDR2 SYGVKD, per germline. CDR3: CAISVTGTEAGGQYF. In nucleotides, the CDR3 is TGTGCCATCAGTGTTACCGGGACAGAGGCGGGGGGGCAGTACTTC.

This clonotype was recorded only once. The CDR3: CASSQDRSSGGYNEQFF. DNA of the CDR3: TGTGCCAGCAGCCAAGACCGGAGTAGCGGGGGATACAATGAGCAGTTCTTC. The chain uses TRBV4-2 and TRBJ2-1; 9 nucleotides agree with TRBD2. The CDR3 covers 17 residues. With V trimmed by 0 bases and J by 4 bases, 7 bases remained unmatched. Germline CDR1 and CDR2: LGHNA and YNFKEQ.

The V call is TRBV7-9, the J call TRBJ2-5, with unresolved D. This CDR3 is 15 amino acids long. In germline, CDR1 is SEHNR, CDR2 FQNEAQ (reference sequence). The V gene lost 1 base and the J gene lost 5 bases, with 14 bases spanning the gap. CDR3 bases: TGTGCCAGCAGCTTAGGTGTAAGGGTCGAGGAGACCCAGTACTTC. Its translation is CASSLGVRVEETQYF.